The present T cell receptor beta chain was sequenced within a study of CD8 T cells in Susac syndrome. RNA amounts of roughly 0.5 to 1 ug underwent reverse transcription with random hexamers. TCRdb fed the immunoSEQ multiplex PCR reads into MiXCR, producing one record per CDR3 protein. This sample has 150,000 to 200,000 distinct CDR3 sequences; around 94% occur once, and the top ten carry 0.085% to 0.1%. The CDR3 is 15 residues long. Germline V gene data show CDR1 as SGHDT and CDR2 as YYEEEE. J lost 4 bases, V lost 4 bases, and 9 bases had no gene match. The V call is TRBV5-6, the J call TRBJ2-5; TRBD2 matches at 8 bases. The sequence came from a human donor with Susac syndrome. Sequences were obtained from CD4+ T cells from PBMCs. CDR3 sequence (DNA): TGTGCCAGCAGCGCCGTCGGGGGGGACACAGAGACCCAGTACTTC. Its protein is CASSAVGGDTETQYF.